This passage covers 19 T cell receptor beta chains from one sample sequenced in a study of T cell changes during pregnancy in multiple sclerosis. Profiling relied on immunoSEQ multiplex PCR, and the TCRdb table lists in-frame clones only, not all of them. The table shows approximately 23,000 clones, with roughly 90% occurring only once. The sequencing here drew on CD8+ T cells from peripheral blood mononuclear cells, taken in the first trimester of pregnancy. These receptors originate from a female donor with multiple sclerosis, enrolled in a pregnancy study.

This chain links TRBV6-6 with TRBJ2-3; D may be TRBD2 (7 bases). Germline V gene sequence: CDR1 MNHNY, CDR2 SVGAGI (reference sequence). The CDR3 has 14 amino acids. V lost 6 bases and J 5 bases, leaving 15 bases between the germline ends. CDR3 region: CASRWGGAEDTQYF. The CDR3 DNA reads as TGTGCCAGCAGATGGGGGGGCGCGGAAGATACGCAGTATTTT.

The CDR3 DNA reads as TGTGCCAGCAGCCCTGGGACTAGCCTAGCCCATGAGCAGTACTTC. Amino acids: CASSPGTSLAHEQYF. This chain joins TRBV5-4 and TRBJ2-7; 9 nucleotides match TRBD2. J was trimmed by 7 bases and V by 4 bases; bases with no gene match: 12. The CDR3 sequence is 15 residues long. Germline V gives CDR1 SGHNT, CDR2 YYREEE (reference sequence).

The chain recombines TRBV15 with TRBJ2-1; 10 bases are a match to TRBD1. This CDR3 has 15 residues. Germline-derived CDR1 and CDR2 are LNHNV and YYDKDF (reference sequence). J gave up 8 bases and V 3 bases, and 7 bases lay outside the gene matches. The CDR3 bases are TGTGCCACCAGCAGGGACAGGGGGGACAACGATGAGCAGTTCTTC. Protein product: CATSRDRGDNDEQFF.

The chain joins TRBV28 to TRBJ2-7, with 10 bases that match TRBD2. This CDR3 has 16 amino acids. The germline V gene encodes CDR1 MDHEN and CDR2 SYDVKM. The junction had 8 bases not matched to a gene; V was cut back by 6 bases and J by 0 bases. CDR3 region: CASRGRLAGSSYEQYF. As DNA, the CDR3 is TGTGCCAGCAGGGGAAGACTAGCGGGTAGCTCCTACGAGCAGTACTTC. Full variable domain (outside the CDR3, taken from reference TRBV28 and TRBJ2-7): DVKVTQSSRYLVKRTGEKVFLECVQDMDHENMFWYRQDPGLGLRLIYFSYDVKMKEKGDIPEGYSVSREKKERFSLILESASTNQTSMYLCASRGRLAGSSYEQYFGPGTRLTVT.

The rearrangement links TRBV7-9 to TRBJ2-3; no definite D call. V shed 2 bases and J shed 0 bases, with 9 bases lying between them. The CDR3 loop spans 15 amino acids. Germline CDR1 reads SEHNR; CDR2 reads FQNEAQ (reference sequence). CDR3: CASSLSSVSTDTQYF. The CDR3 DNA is TGTGCCAGCAGCTTATCGTCCGTTAGCACAGATACGCAGTATTTT.

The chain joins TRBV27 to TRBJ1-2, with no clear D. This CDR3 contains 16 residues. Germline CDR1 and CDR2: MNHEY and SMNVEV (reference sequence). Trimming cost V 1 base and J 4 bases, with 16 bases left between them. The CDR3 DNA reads TGTGCCAGCAGTTTATGGGCGGGGAACCCAATCTATGGCTACACCTTC. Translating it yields CASSLWAGNPIYGYTF.

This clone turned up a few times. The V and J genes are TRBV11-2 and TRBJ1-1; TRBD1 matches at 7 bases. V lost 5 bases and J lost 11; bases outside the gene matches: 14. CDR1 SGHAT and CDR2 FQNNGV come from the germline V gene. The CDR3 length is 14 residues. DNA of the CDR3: TGTGCCAGCAGCCCGTATCCCAGGACAGGCCGTGCTTTCTTT. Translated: CASSPYPRTGRAFF.

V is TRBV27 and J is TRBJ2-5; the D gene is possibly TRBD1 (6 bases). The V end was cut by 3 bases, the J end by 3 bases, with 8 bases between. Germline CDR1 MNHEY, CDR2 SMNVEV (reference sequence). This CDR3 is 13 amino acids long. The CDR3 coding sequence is TGTGCCAGCAGTTTCAAGGGGGAAGAGACCCAGTACTTC. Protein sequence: CASSFKGEETQYF.

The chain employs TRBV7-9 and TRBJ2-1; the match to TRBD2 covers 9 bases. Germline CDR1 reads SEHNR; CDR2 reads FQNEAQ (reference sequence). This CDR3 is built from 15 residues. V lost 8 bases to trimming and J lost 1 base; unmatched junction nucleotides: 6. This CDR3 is CASGWTSASYNEQFF. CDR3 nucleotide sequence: TGTGCCAGCGGCTGGACTAGCGCATCCTACAATGAGCAGTTCTTC.

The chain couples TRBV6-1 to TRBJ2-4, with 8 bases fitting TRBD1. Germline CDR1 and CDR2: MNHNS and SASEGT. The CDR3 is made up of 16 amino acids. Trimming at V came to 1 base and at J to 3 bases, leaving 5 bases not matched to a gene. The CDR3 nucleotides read TGTGCCAGCAGTGAAGTAACCGGGACAGGCAAAAACATTCAGTACTTC. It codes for CASSEVTGTGKNIQYF.

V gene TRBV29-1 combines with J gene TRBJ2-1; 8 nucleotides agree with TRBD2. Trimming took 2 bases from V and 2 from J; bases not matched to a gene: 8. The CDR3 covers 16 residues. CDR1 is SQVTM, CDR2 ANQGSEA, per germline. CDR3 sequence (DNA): TGCAGCGTTGAAAGGGAAGCGGGAGAGACCTACAATGAGCAGTTCTTC. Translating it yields CSVEREAGETYNEQFF.

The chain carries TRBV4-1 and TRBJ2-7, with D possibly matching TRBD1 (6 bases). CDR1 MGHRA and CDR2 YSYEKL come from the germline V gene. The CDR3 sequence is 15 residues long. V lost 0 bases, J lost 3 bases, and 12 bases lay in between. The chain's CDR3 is CASSQDRGISYEQYF. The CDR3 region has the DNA TGCGCCAGCAGCCAAGACAGGGGAATTAGCTACGAGCAGTACTTC.

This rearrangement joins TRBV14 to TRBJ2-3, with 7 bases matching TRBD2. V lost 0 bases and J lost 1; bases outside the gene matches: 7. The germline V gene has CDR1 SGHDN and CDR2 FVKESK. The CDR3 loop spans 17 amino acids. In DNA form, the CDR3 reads TGTGCCAGCAGCCAAGATTGGGGGGGTTTGGGCACAGATACGCAGTATTTT. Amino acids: CASSQDWGGLGTDTQYF.

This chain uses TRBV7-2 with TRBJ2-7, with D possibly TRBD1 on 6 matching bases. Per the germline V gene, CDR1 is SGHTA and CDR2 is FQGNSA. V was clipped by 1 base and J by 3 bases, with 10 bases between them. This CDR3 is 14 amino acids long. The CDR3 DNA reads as TGTGCCAGCAGCTTAGTTACGGACAGCTACGAGCAGTACTTC. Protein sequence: CASSLVTDSYEQYF.

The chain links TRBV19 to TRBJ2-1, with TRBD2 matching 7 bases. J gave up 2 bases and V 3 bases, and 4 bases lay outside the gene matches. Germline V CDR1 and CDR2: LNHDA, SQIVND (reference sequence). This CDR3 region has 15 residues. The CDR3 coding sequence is TGTGCCAGTAGTATCGCGGGAGAAACCTACAATGAGCAGTTCTTC. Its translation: CASSIAGETYNEQFF.

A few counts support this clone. The CDR3 protein is CASSLGTSVTYEQYF. CDR3 DNA sequence: TGTGCCAGCAGCTTAGGGACTAGCGTAACCTACGAGCAGTACTTC. The chain has TRBV7-2 and TRBJ2-7, with 9 bases aligning to TRBD2. CDR3 length: 15 residues. V gave up 1 base and J gave up 2 bases; unmatched junction bases: 3. The germline gives CDR1 SGHTA, CDR2 FQGNSA. Using reference TRBV7-2 and TRBJ2-7 for the parts outside the CDR3, the full variable domain is GAGVSQSPSNKVTEKGKDVELRCDPISGHTALYWYRQSLGQGLEFLIYFQGNSAPDKSGLPSDRFSAERTGGSVSTLTIQRTQQEDSAVYLCASSLGTSVTYEQYFGPGTRLTVT.

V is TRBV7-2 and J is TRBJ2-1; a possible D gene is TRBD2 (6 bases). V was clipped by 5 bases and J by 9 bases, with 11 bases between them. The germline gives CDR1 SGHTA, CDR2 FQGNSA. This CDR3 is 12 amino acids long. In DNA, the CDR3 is TGTGCCAGCAGCCCGGAGGGACCTGAGCAGTTCTTC. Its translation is CASSPEGPEQFF.

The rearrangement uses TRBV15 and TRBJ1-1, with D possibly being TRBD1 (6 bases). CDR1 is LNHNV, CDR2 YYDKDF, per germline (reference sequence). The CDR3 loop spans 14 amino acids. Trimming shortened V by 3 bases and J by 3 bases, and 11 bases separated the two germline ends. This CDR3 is CATSSGQTDTEAFF. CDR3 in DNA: TGTGCCACCAGCAGCGGACAGACAGACACTGAAGCTTTCTTT.

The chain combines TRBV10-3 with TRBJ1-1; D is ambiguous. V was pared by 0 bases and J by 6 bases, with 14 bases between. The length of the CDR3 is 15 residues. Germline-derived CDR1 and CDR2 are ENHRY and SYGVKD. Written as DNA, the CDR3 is TGTGCCATCAGTGAGTCCTCAGAGGGAAGGGCTGAAGCTTTCTTT. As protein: CAISESSEGRAEAFF.